The 25 T cell receptor beta chains below come from one sample, sequenced in a study of blood T cell repertoires in COVID-19. Profiled with immunoSEQ multiplex PCR; TCRdb holds only in-frame clones, not every one. The data hold some 250,000 clones, with about 80% observed a single time. The sequencing input was peripheral blood. The source of these receptors is a woman older than 75 with acute or convalescent COVID-19.

This chain links TRBV6-1 with TRBJ2-5, with 9 bases fitting TRBD2. Trimming took 1 base from V and 5 from J; bases not matched to a gene: 14. Germline V gene lookup returns CDR1 MNHNS and CDR2 SASEGT. The CDR3 contains 18 residues. CDR3 sequence reads: CASSEGRTSVLFGETQYF. CDR3 DNA sequence: TGTGCCAGCAGTGAAGGGCGGACTAGCGTCCTATTTGGGGAGACCCAGTACTTC.

The chain couples TRBV23-1 to TRBJ2-3; 9 bases fit TRBD2. TRBV23-1 is known as an ORF, though its function is uncertain. Trimming removed 3 bases from V and 5 bases from J; junction bases left unmatched: 9. The CDR3 covers 16 residues. This CDR3 reads CASSQRWREGIDTQYF. In DNA form, the CDR3 reads TGCGCCAGCAGTCAGCGTTGGCGGGAGGGAATAGATACGCAGTATTTT.

V usage is TRBV18 and J usage is TRBJ1-1; 11 bases are shared with TRBD1. Trimming took 1 base from V and 4 from J; bases not matched to a gene: 2. The CDR3 runs to 15 residues. The V gene's germline CDR1 is KGHSH and CDR2 LQKENI. CDR3 DNA sequence: TGTGCCAGCTCACCACTCGGGACAGGGGGCACTGAAGCTTTCTTT. Encoded protein: CASSPLGTGGTEAFF.

This chain joins TRBV19 and TRBJ2-1; 8 positions match TRBD1. Germline assignment: CDR1 LNHDA and CDR2 SQIVND (reference sequence). The CDR3 is 15 amino acids. The ends lost 7 bases at V and 2 bases at J; junction bases unmatched: 7. CDR3 DNA: TGTGCCAGTACACGGGGACAGGCAGCCTACAATGAGCAGTTCTTC. Translating gives CASTRGQAAYNEQFF.

The chain employs TRBV5-6 and TRBJ1-2; TRBD1 matches 7 bases. The V and J ends lost 4 bases and 7 bases, in that order; junction bases with no gene match: 13. The CDR3 has 15 amino acids. Germline-derived CDR1 and CDR2 are SGHDT and YYEEEE. Here the CDR3 DNA reads TGTGCCAGCAGCGGCCGAGACAGGGTTCAAACTGGCTACACCTTC. Encoded protein: CASSGRDRVQTGYTF. The variable domain in full, with the rest retrieved from reference TRBV5-6 and TRBJ1-2, is DAGVTQSPTHLIKTRGQQVTLRCSPKSGHDTVSWYQQALGQGPQFIFQYYEEEERQRGNFPDRFSGHQFPNYSSELNVNALLLGDSALYLCASSGRDRVQTGYTFGSGTRLTVV.

This chain uses TRBV5-6 with TRBJ2-4; 7 bases map to TRBD1. The CDR3 has 17 residues. Germline values: CDR1 SGHDT, CDR2 YYEEEE. With V trimmed by 4 bases and J by 0 bases, 10 bases remained unmatched. The CDR3 here is CASSRPGTDLAKNIQYF. The CDR3 nucleotides are TGTGCCAGCAGCCGGCCCGGGACAGACCTAGCCAAAAACATTCAGTACTTC.

This chain connects TRBV10-3 to TRBJ1-6; no definite D call. This CDR3 contains 12 residues. V dropped 6 bases and J dropped 7 bases, with 7 bases sitting between them. CDR1 is ENHRY and CDR2 is SYGVKD in the germline V gene. CDR3 DNA: TGTGCCATCAGGAAAGAGAATTCACCCCTCCACTTT. It translates to CAIRKENSPLHF.

The chain employs TRBV30 and TRBJ2-2; D call uncertain. V gave up 2 bases and J gave up 1 base, with 5 bases separating them. This CDR3 has 13 residues. CDR1 is GTSNPN and CDR2 is SVGIG in the germline V gene (reference sequence). CDR3 amino acids: CAWSNKNTGELFF. The CDR3 DNA reads as TGTGCCTGGAGTAATAAGAACACCGGGGAGCTGTTTTTT.

The rearrangement joins TRBV5-1 to TRBJ1-2; unclear D gene. Germline assignment: CDR1 SGHRS and CDR2 YFSETQ. V lost 0 bases to trimming and J lost 2 bases, with 14 bases between them. The CDR3 runs to 16 residues. The CDR3 protein is CASSLGGTATNYGYTF. As DNA, the CDR3 is TGCGCCAGCAGCTTGGGTGGTACAGCTACAAACTATGGCTACACCTTC.

The chain has TRBV10-3 and TRBJ1-2; the D gene is possibly TRBD1 (5 bases). The length of the CDR3 is 13 residues. Germline V CDR1 and CDR2: ENHRY, SYGVKD. V was shortened by 8 bases and J by 5 bases, with 15 bases between the two germline ends. CDR3 amino acids: CAIFQGDGYGYTF. CDR3 bases: TGTGCCATCTTCCAGGGCGATGGTTATGGCTACACCTTC.

Comment on this clone: Additional DNA sequences in this sample encode the identical CDR3. This chain joins TRBV5-1 and TRBJ1-6; 7 positions match TRBD1. This CDR3 comprises 14 residues. V gave up 4 bases and J gave up 5 bases; unmatched junction bases: 3. CDR1 SGHRS and CDR2 YFSETQ come from the germline V gene. CDR3 amino acids: CASSPGQDNSPLHF. CDR3 nucleotides: TGCGCCAGCAGCCCCGGACAGGATAATTCACCCCTCCACTTT.

The table lists this clone with a few counts. The chain joins TRBV29-1 to TRBJ1-2, with TRBD1 matching over 7 bases. There are 12 residues in the CDR3. Germline lookup yields CDR1 SQVTM and CDR2 ANQGSEA. Germline trimming cut 7 bases from V and 7 bases from J; bases unmatched to any gene: 9. CDR3 in amino acids: CSAVGQVFGYTF. The CDR3 DNA follows: TGCAGCGCCGTCGGACAGGTCTTTGGCTACACCTTC. The variable domain in full, completed from reference TRBV29-1 and TRBJ1-2, reads SAVISQKPSRDICQRGTSLTIQCQVDSQVTMMFWYRQQPGQSLTLIATANQGSEATYESGFVIDKFPISRPNLTFSTLTVSNMSPEDSSIYLCSAVGQVFGYTFGSGTRLTVV.

This clone came up once. The chain joins TRBV4-1 to TRBJ2-5; D uncertain. V was clipped by 1 base and J by 1 base, with 7 bases between them. The CDR3 extends over 14 amino acids. The V gene's germline CDR1 is MGHRA and CDR2 YSYEKL. CDR3 in DNA: TGCGCCAGCAGCCAAGGGGCCATCCAAGAGACCCAGTACTTC. It specifies CASSQGAIQETQYF.

The DNA of the CDR3 is TGTGCCAGCAGTCATATCAGGGCGTTTAATGAAAAACTGTTTTTT. It is translated as CASSHIRAFNEKLFF. J is TRBJ1-4 and V is TRBV6-2 or TRBV6-3; D is possibly TRBD1 (5 bases). The CDR3 sequence is 15 residues long. Looked up from germline, CDR1 is MNHEY and CDR2 is SVGEGT. The V gene lost 5 bases and the J gene lost 4 bases, with 14 bases spanning the gap.

The chain couples TRBV19 to TRBJ1-1; D gene uncertain. The CDR3 covers 11 residues. V lost 8 bases and J lost 2, with 6 bases in between. Germline loops: CDR1 LNHDA, CDR2 SQIVND (reference sequence). CDR3: CASYFNTEAFF. The CDR3 bases are TGTGCCAGTTATTTCAACACTGAAGCTTTCTTT.

The V and J genes are TRBV6-5 and TRBJ1-1; a weak D match, TRBD1 (6 bases). The V gene's germline CDR1 is MNHEY and CDR2 SVGAGI. Trimming removed 6 bases from V and 1 base from J, with 9 bases in between. The CDR3 loop spans 13 amino acids. CDR3 bases: TGTGCCAGCAGACAGGGAAGGAACACTGAAGCTTTCTTT. Amino acids: CASRQGRNTEAFF.

This chain links TRBV2 with TRBJ2-5; no reliable D call. Germline V gene sequence: CDR1 SNHLY, CDR2 FYNNEI. This CDR3 is 13 amino acids long. V was cut by 3 bases and J by 6 bases, with 11 bases left in between. The CDR3 sequence is CASSDGQRQTQYF. In DNA, the CDR3 is TGTGCCAGCAGTGACGGCCAGAGGCAGACCCAGTACTTC.

The chain is built from TRBV7-6 and TRBJ1-5, with 7 bases that match TRBD1. The J segment lost 6 bases and the V segment lost 4 bases, leaving 9 bases of the junction unmatched. The CDR3 has 15 amino acids. Germline assignment: CDR1 SGHVS and CDR2 FNYEAQ. The CDR3: CASSSGSGGGQPQHF. DNA of the CDR3: TGTGCCAGCAGCTCCGGCTCAGGGGGTGGTCAGCCCCAGCATTTT.

The chain has TRBV29-1 and TRBJ1-1; no clear D. CDR1 is SQVTM, CDR2 ANQGSEA, per germline. CDR3 length: 11 amino acids. V was trimmed by 4 bases and J by 11 bases, leaving 14 bases between them. The CDR3 loop is CSVVINGGAFF. The CDR3 coding sequence is TGCAGCGTTGTAATCAATGGAGGGGCTTTCTTT.

This clone turned up a few times. The chain combines TRBV10-3 with TRBJ1-1, with D tentatively TRBD1 (6 bases). Trimming stripped 4 bases from V and 4 bases from J, with 10 bases between. Germline V gives CDR1 ENHRY, CDR2 SYGVKD. The CDR3 runs to 13 residues. In DNA, the CDR3 is TGTGCCATCAGTGTGGGGGGGGCCACTGAAGCTTTCTTT. It specifies CAISVGGATEAFF.

The chain uses TRBV19 and TRBJ1-3, with 9 bases matching TRBD1. Germline V lookup: CDR1 LNHDA, CDR2 SQIVND (reference sequence). The CDR3 spans 15 residues. With 5 bases clipped from V and 2 bases from J, the junction kept 4 bases outside the gene matches. This CDR3 reads CASSQQGATGNTIYF. The CDR3 region has the DNA TGTGCCAGTAGTCAACAGGGGGCTACTGGAAACACCATATATTTT.

The chain combines TRBV5-1 with TRBJ2-5, with no clear D. The ends were cut back, 0 bases at V and 3 bases at J, with 9 bases in the middle. Germline lookup yields CDR1 SGHRS and CDR2 YFSETQ. The CDR3 loop spans 14 amino acids. CDR3 in amino acids: CASSLGSEEETQYF. The CDR3 coding sequence is TGCGCCAGCAGCTTGGGATCAGAGGAAGAGACCCAGTACTTC.

The chain carries TRBV5-1 and TRBJ1-2; 10 bases are a match to TRBD1. The CDR3 is 15 amino acids. The trim removed 4 bases at V and 6 bases at J, leaving 9 bases unmatched. CDR1 and CDR2 (germline): SGHRS, YFSETQ. The CDR3 nucleotides are TGCGCCAGCAGCATCGACTGGACAGGGGGGGATGGCTACACCTTC. This sequence encodes CASSIDWTGGDGYTF.

This clone was counted only a few times. This chain joins TRBV5-6 and TRBJ1-1, with D perhaps matching TRBD1 (5 bases). Germline V gene lookup returns CDR1 SGHDT and CDR2 YYEEEE. The CDR3 is 14 residues long. Trimming pared 7 bases from V and 5 bases from J, leaving 18 bases between. CDR3 sequence: CASETWQGRTEAFF. DNA for the CDR3: TGTGCCAGCGAGACTTGGCAGGGAAGGACTGAAGCTTTCTTT.

This chain uses TRBV28 with TRBJ1-5; tentative D call: TRBD1 (5 bases). CDR3 length: 14 amino acids. Trimming took off 2 bases at V and 5 bases at J, with 10 bases between the two ends. Germline CDR1 MDHEN, CDR2 SYDVKM. CDR3 in amino acids: CASSLKGWDQPQHF. The CDR3 DNA reads TGTGCCAGCAGTTTAAAGGGGTGGGATCAGCCCCAGCATTTT.